This section outlines one T cell receptor (beta chain) sequence together with its context. Its antigen is still unknown. This entry belongs to a study of T-cell reconstitution after alpha-beta-depleted transplantation in children. Unique molecular identifiers were incorporated into the prepared TCRbeta library. TCRdb re-called the PCR reads with MiXCR, one entry per CDR3 protein. The data show about 300,000 distinct CDR3 sequences, approximately 7.3% seen once. Study results and limitations: As was reported, about two months after transplant, alpha-beta T cells came from several hundred expanded graft clones. The high TCRbeta diversity at day 60 in some patients came from surviving recipient T cells and thymic progenitors. Newly produced T cells mostly accounted for T-cell counts and diversity one year post-transplant.

Between the trimmed V and J ends, which lost 3 bases and 0 bases, there was a span of 11 bases. The germline V gene encodes CDR1 KGHSH and CDR2 LQKENI. The length of the CDR3 is 15 residues. This receptor was obtained from a female patient aged 2-10 years who had a stem cell transplant for Fanconi anemia, so the T cells may come from the graft donor. The chain has TRBV18 and TRBJ1-1; D is ambiguous. The source material was peripheral blood, sampled 360 days after TCRalphabeta/CD19-depleted stem cell transplant. The CDR3 nucleotides read TGTGCCAGCTCACCGCCTCGGATGATGAACACTGAAGCTTTCTTT. Translated: CASSPPRMMNTEAFF.